This TCR beta chain was captured in a study of T cells in localized non-small cell lung cancer. Points from the study as a whole: Analysis by sequencing included only one tumor region, so heterogeneity remains possible.

The table came from immunoSEQ multiplex PCR; TCRdb's copy has only in-frame clones and leaves some out. The sample yields tens of thousands of clones, over 85% seen once. In germline, CDR1 is PRHDT, CDR2 FYEKMQ (reference sequence). V lost 4 bases and J lost 2, with 9 bases in between. The CDR3 sequence is 15 residues long. Remarks on this clone: Antigen: not known.

The rearrangement uses TRBV13 and TRBJ2-6, with D tentatively TRBD1 (5 bases). The sequence was collected from a male donor aged 60 or over with stage I squamous cell lung carcinoma. The sequences come from peripheral blood, collected before any cancer treatment. CDR3 protein: CASSYLGAGANVLTF. CDR3 in DNA: TGTGCCAGCAGCTATTTAGGGGCTGGGGCCAACGTCCTGACTTTC.